The rows below give T cell receptor beta chains drawn from one sample of a study of blood T cell repertoires in COVID-19. Repertoires were generated with immunoSEQ multiplex PCR, while TCRdb's copy carries only in-frame clones and drops some. Here the sample spans fewer than 300,000 clones, around four fifths being singletons. The sample consisted of peripheral blood. These receptors were taken from a woman in her sixties or seventies with active or convalescent COVID-19. The CDR3 runs from the conserved cysteine through the conserved F or W. Each record gives: V gene, J gene, D gene, clone size, CDR3 protein, CDR3 DNA. The D gene is left open where the match is weak. Expanded clones are given a class, and other clones once, few, many or no size at all.

v_call: TRBV5-1; j_call: TRBJ1-1; d_call: .; clone_size: .; cdr3_aa: CASSLFAGNTEAFF; cdr3_nt: TGCGCCAGCAGCTTGTTCGCAGGGAACACTGAAGCTTTCTTT
v_call: TRBV7-2; j_call: TRBJ2-7; d_call: .; clone_size: .; cdr3_aa: CASSLQVRFDEQYF; cdr3_nt: TGTGCCAGCAGCTTACAAGTGAGATTCGACGAGCAGTACTTC
v_call: TRBV7-2; j_call: TRBJ2-3; d_call: TRBD2; clone_size: .; cdr3_aa: CASRGGGAPDTQYF; cdr3_nt: TGTGCCAGCAGGGGCGGGGGGGCCCCAGATACGCAGTATTTT
v_call: TRBV7-2; j_call: TRBJ1-6; d_call: .; clone_size: .; cdr3_aa: CASSGAWGGRTYNSPLHF; cdr3_nt: TGTGCCAGCAGCGGGGCGTGGGGAGGGAGGACCTATAATTCACCCCTCCACTTT
v_call: TRBV7-2; j_call: TRBJ2-1; d_call: .; clone_size: few; cdr3_aa: CASSAAGRGNEQFF; cdr3_nt: TGTGCCAGCAGCGCGGCGGGAAGGGGCAATGAGCAGTTCTTC
v_call: TRBV27; j_call: TRBJ2-7; d_call: .; clone_size: .; cdr3_aa: CASSLLARGGYEQYF; cdr3_nt: TGTGCCAGCAGTTTATTGGCCAGGGGTGGCTACGAGCAGTACTTC
v_call: TRBV10-3; j_call: TRBJ1-1; d_call: TRBD1; clone_size: .; cdr3_aa: CAISWVNRGSEAFF; cdr3_nt: TGTGCCATCAGTTGGGTCAACAGGGGGTCTGAAGCTTTCTTT
v_call: TRBV19; j_call: TRBJ2-3; d_call: .; clone_size: .; cdr3_aa: CASSRRWATDTQYF; cdr3_nt: TGTGCCAGTAGTCGTAGGTGGGCTACAGATACGCAGTATTTT
v_call: TRBV19; j_call: TRBJ2-7; d_call: .; clone_size: once; cdr3_aa: CASSARNRDNYEQYF; cdr3_nt: TGTGCCAGTAGCGCAAGGAACCGGGACAACTACGAGCAGTACTTC
v_call: TRBV7-2; j_call: TRBJ1-2; d_call: TRBD1; clone_size: .; cdr3_aa: CASSLVGTGSGYTF; cdr3_nt: TGTGCCAGCAGCTTAGTAGGGACAGGGAGCGGCTACACCTTC
v_call: TRBV19; j_call: TRBJ2-7; d_call: .; clone_size: .; cdr3_aa: CASSIAPGTYEQYF; cdr3_nt: TGTGCCAGTAGTATAGCGCCAGGGACCTACGAGCAGTACTTC
v_call: TRBV28; j_call: TRBJ2-3; d_call: TRBD1; clone_size: once; cdr3_aa: CASSVARDRVGYF; cdr3_nt: TGTGCCAGCAGTGTAGCCCGGGACAGGGTGGGGTATTTT
v_call: TRBV30; j_call: TRBJ1-5; d_call: .; clone_size: .; cdr3_aa: CAWSKSTGQPQHF; cdr3_nt: TGTGCCTGGAGTAAGAGTACCGGTCAGCCCCAGCATTTT
v_call: TRBV5-4; j_call: TRBJ1-4; d_call: TRBD1; clone_size: once; cdr3_aa: CASSSAGTADEKLFF; cdr3_nt: TGTGCCAGCAGCTCAGCCGGGACAGCGGACGAAAAACTGTTTTTT
v_call: TRBV10-2; j_call: TRBJ2-7; d_call: .; clone_size: .; cdr3_aa: CASRRGPTYEQYF; cdr3_nt: TGCGCCAGCAGGCGGGGTCCCACCTACGAGCAGTACTTC
v_call: TRBV23-1; j_call: TRBJ2-7; d_call: TRBD1; clone_size: .; cdr3_aa: CASCTPGTGSYEQYF; cdr3_nt: TGCGCCAGCTGCACTCCCGGGACAGGTTCCTACGAGCAGTACTTC
v_call: TRBV6-1; j_call: TRBJ2-7; d_call: TRBD2; clone_size: .; cdr3_aa: CASSEVLLAGEQYF; cdr3_nt: TGTGCCAGCAGTGAAGTTTTACTAGCGGGAGAGCAGTACTTC
v_call: TRBV14; j_call: TRBJ2-2; d_call: .; clone_size: once; cdr3_aa: CASSQAWTSGELFF; cdr3_nt: TGTGCCAGCAGCCAAGCGTGGACTTCCGGGGAGCTGTTTTTT
v_call: TRBV7-8; j_call: TRBJ2-1; d_call: .; clone_size: once; cdr3_aa: CASSLPGVGPHNEQFF; cdr3_nt: TGTGCCAGCAGCCTCCCAGGGGTTGGTCCCCACAATGAGCAGTTCTTC
v_call: TRBV19; j_call: TRBJ2-1; d_call: TRBD1; clone_size: .; cdr3_aa: CATKPGQYYNEQFF; cdr3_nt: TGTGCCACTAAACCGGGACAGTATTACAATGAGCAGTTCTTC
v_call: TRBV6-5; j_call: TRBJ2-3; d_call: .; clone_size: few; cdr3_aa: CASSSGGGSTDTQYF; cdr3_nt: TGTGCCAGCAGCTCAGGAGGTGGTAGCACAGATACGCAGTATTTT
v_call: TRBV7-9; j_call: TRBJ2-7; d_call: TRBD1; clone_size: .; cdr3_aa: CASSSGTGIYVEYF; cdr3_nt: TGTGCCAGCAGCTCCGGGACAGGAATCTACGTCGAGTACTTC
v_call: TRBV7-2; j_call: TRBJ1-1; d_call: TRBD1; clone_size: .; cdr3_aa: CASSLVGQSNTEAFF; cdr3_nt: TGTGCCAGCAGCTTAGTGGGACAGTCGAACACTGAAGCTTTCTTT
v_call: TRBV25-1; j_call: TRBJ1-2; d_call: .; clone_size: .; cdr3_aa: CASSEASAASSGGYTF; cdr3_nt: TGTGCCAGCAGTGAGGCGTCGGCAGCCTCGTCGGGGGGCTACACCTTC
v_call: TRBV3-1/TRBV3-2; j_call: TRBJ2-3; d_call: TRBD2; clone_size: .; cdr3_aa: CASSPRTSGRDTQYF; cdr3_nt: TGTGCCAGCAGCCCCCGGACTAGCGGACGAGATACGCAGTATTTT
v_call: TRBV9; j_call: TRBJ2-5; d_call: TRBD1; clone_size: .; cdr3_aa: CASSLGTVQETQYF; cdr3_nt: TGTGCCAGCAGCCTCGGGACAGTCCAAGAGACCCAGTACTTC
v_call: TRBV29-1; j_call: TRBJ2-7; d_call: .; clone_size: .; cdr3_aa: CSVGERAYYEQYF; cdr3_nt: TGCAGCGTTGGGGAGCGGGCGTACTACGAGCAGTACTTC
v_call: TRBV2; j_call: TRBJ2-5; d_call: .; clone_size: .; cdr3_aa: CASSETGVEGQETQYF; cdr3_nt: TGTGCCAGCAGTGAAACGGGGGTCGAGGGCCAAGAGACCCAGTACTTC
v_call: TRBV3-1/TRBV3-2; j_call: TRBJ2-7; d_call: TRBD2; clone_size: .; cdr3_aa: CASSQGRLAAYEQYF; cdr3_nt: TGTGCCAGCAGCCAAGGCCGACTAGCGGCCTACGAGCAGTACTTC
v_call: TRBV7-9; j_call: TRBJ2-7; d_call: TRBD1; clone_size: .; cdr3_aa: CASSFGTGTGEQYF; cdr3_nt: TGTGCCAGCAGCTTTGGGACAGGGACGGGCGAGCAGTACTTC
v_call: TRBV5-1; j_call: TRBJ2-5; d_call: TRBD2; clone_size: .; cdr3_aa: CASSRGTSGGEETQYF; cdr3_nt: TGCGCCAGCAGCCGCGGGACTAGCGGGGGGGAAGAGACCCAGTACTTC
v_call: TRBV5-4; j_call: TRBJ2-7; d_call: TRBD1; clone_size: .; cdr3_aa: CASSFGQGLYEQYF; cdr3_nt: TGTGCCAGCAGCTTCGGACAGGGTCTTTACGAGCAGTACTTC
v_call: TRBV6-2/TRBV6-3; j_call: TRBJ1-1; d_call: TRBD1; clone_size: few; cdr3_aa: CASSDGDRNTEAFF; cdr3_nt: TGTGCCAGCAGTGATGGGGACAGGAACACTGAAGCTTTCTTT
v_call: TRBV9; j_call: TRBJ2-1; d_call: TRBD2; clone_size: few; cdr3_aa: CASSVERGGWNEQFF; cdr3_nt: TGTGCCAGCAGCGTAGAGCGGGGGGGCTGGAATGAGCAGTTCTTC
v_call: TRBV29-1; j_call: TRBJ2-7; d_call: TRBD1; clone_size: .; cdr3_aa: CSVEVPGTAYEQYF; cdr3_nt: TGCAGCGTTGAAGTCCCCGGGACAGCCTACGAGCAGTACTTC
v_call: TRBV4-1; j_call: TRBJ2-5; d_call: .; clone_size: .; cdr3_aa: CASSQERATGEGETQYF; cdr3_nt: TGCGCCAGCAGCCAAGAGCGGGCGACAGGCGAAGGCGAGACCCAGTACTTC
v_call: TRBV2; j_call: TRBJ2-1; d_call: .; clone_size: .; cdr3_aa: CASSPGLAALDEQFF; cdr3_nt: TGTGCCAGCAGTCCGGGTTTAGCCGCCTTGGATGAGCAGTTCTTC
v_call: TRBV2; j_call: TRBJ1-2; d_call: TRBD1; clone_size: .; cdr3_aa: CARGDRSYGYTF; cdr3_nt: TGTGCCAGGGGGGACAGGAGCTATGGCTACACCTTC
v_call: TRBV5-1; j_call: TRBJ2-5; d_call: .; clone_size: .; cdr3_aa: CASSLAGLPAGETQYF; cdr3_nt: TGCGCCAGCAGCTTGGCGGGACTCCCCGCAGGAGAGACCCAGTACTTC
v_call: TRBV19; j_call: TRBJ1-6; d_call: .; clone_size: .; cdr3_aa: CASSSRGENSPLHF; cdr3_nt: TGTGCCAGTAGTTCGCGGGGGGAAAATTCACCCCTCCACTTT